One sample yielded the 20 T cell receptor beta chains listed below, sequenced in a study of molecular identifiers for immune sequencing clone quantification. MiXCR, run by TCRdb on the PCR reads, gives a single entry per CDR3 protein. The table has 62,000 or so distinct CDR3 sequences, about a sixth seen once. The sample consisted of naive CD8+ T cells from blood, with Jurkat cell RNA spiked in. Documented subset: FACS-sorted CD8+CD4-CCR7+CD45RA+ naive T cells. The source of these receptors is a human donor in good health. Some libraries in this study had Jurkat cell RNA spiked in.

This clonotype was counted ten times or more. V gene TRBV25-1 combines with J gene TRBJ1-1, with 9 bases lining up with TRBD1. Trimming at V came to 3 bases and at J to 11 bases, leaving 7 bases not matched to a gene. Germline V gene data show CDR1 as MGHDK and CDR2 as SYGVNS. The CDR3 sequence is 13 residues long. The CDR3 region has the DNA TGTGCCAGCAGTGATTGGGCGGGACAGGGTGCTTTCTTT. It encodes CASSDWAGQGAFF.

The sample holds many counts of this clonotype. This chain uses TRBV29-1 with TRBJ1-2; D remains ambiguous. The CDR3 consists of 12 residues. Germline V gene sequence: CDR1 SQVTM, CDR2 ANQGSEA. The ends were cut back, 4 bases at V and 7 bases at J, with 13 bases in the middle. The CDR3 loop reads CSVVEGFGGYTF. The CDR3, as DNA: TGCAGCGTTGTTGAAGGGTTCGGTGGCTACACCTTC.

Only a few counts were recorded for this clonotype. The V and J genes are TRBV5-1 and TRBJ2-7; the D is unclear. CDR1 and CDR2 (germline): SGHRS, YFSETQ. There are 12 residues in the CDR3. The germline V and J ends were trimmed by 2 bases and 4 bases, with 7 bases remaining between them. The CDR3 reads CASSFPKYEQYF. The CDR3 nucleotides read TGCGCCAGCAGCTTTCCGAAGTACGAGCAGTACTTC.

This chain connects TRBV27 to TRBJ2-7, with D maybe TRBD1 (6 bases). Trimming took 5 bases from V and 8 from J, leaving 28 bases between them. Per the germline V gene, CDR1 is MNHEY and CDR2 is SMNVEV (reference sequence). CDR3 length equals 17 residues. The CDR3 here is CASSPLPPVGQPLKQYF. As DNA, the CDR3 is TGTGCCAGCAGTCCCCTACCTCCCGTGGGACAACCCCTCAAGCAGTACTTC.

In its sample, this clonotype is medium-sized. V and J are TRBV4-1 and TRBJ2-3; 10 nucleotides align to TRBD2. V lost 1 base, J lost 6 bases, and 7 bases stayed unmatched. CDR3 length equals 16 residues. Germline-derived CDR1 and CDR2 are MGHRA and YSYEKL. This CDR3 reads CASSQAALAGADTQYF. CDR3 DNA sequence: TGCGCCAGCAGCCAAGCCGCTCTAGCGGGAGCGGATACGCAGTATTTT.

This clonotype has a count of ten or more. This chain joins TRBV19 and TRBJ2-7, with D possibly matching TRBD1 (5 bases). The CDR3 extends over 14 amino acids. Germline CDR1 is LNHDA and CDR2 is SQIVND (reference sequence). Deletions cut 3 bases from V and 2 bases from J, with 11 bases between. The DNA for the CDR3 is TGTGCCAGTAGTATTAGGGGTTATACCTACGAGCAGTACTTC. This sequence encodes CASSIRGYTYEQYF.

This clonotype was found many times. The chain has TRBV28 and TRBJ2-5; weak D call: TRBD1 (6 bases). The V and J ends lost 5 bases and 5 bases respectively, with 18 bases between them. The CDR3 is 15 residues long. The germline V gene has CDR1 MDHEN and CDR2 SYDVKM. CDR3: CASSLLTGRTETQYF. CDR3 bases: TGTGCCAGCAGTCTCCTGACAGGTCGTACGGAGACCCAGTACTTC.

This clonotype was seen many times. V is TRBV7-2 and J is TRBJ2-7, with D possibly TRBD1 on 5 matching bases. Trimming removed 3 bases at V and 4 bases at J, with 10 bases between. The CDR3 is made up of 13 amino acids. The germline V gene encodes CDR1 SGHTA and CDR2 FQGNSA. The CDR3 DNA reads as TGTGCCAGCAGCTTTAAATCAGGGTACGAGCAGTACTTC. It translates to CASSFKSGYEQYF.

This clonotype was counted many times. The rearrangement links TRBV20-1 to TRBJ2-7, with 8 bases aligning to TRBD2. This CDR3 comprises 17 residues. Germline V gene sequence: CDR1 DFQATT, CDR2 SNEGSKA (reference sequence). The V and J ends lost 0 bases and 2 bases, in that order; junction bases with no gene match: 12. The CDR3 sequence is CSARDTLAGYSTYEQYF. The CDR3 region has the DNA TGCAGTGCTAGAGATACCTTAGCGGGGTATTCCACCTACGAGCAGTACTTC.

About this clonotype: It may be a read error: a sequence one base away is much more abundant. A read error is likely, as this CDR3 ends without the conserved phenylalanine or tryptophan. This chain uses TRBV19 with TRBJ2-3; no definite D call. From germline, CDR1 is LNHDA and CDR2 SQIVND (reference sequence). This CDR3 spans 16 amino acids. V was shortened by 3 bases and J by 1 base, with 14 bases between the two germline ends. The CDR3 DNA follows: TGTGCCAGTAGTATTGAGATTGTATTAGGCACAGATACGCAGTATTCT. Translating it yields CASSIEIVLGTDTQYS.

On this clonotype: A much bigger clone sits one base away, suggesting this may be a read error. The conserved phenylalanine or tryptophan normally closing the CDR3 is absent here, so this likely arose from a read error. This sequence joins TRBV20-1 and TRBJ1-1; no clear D gene. V dropped 7 bases and J dropped 10 bases, with 10 bases sitting between them. Germline V CDR1 and CDR2: DFQATT, SNEGSKA (reference sequence). This CDR3 has 9 residues. The CDR3 DNA is TGCAGTGGCCCCCCTGGAGCTTTCTCT. This encodes CSGPPGAFS.

This clonotype has at least ten counts. The chain is built from TRBV28 and TRBJ2-2; the D call may be TRBD1 or TRBD2 (5 bases each). Germline V CDR1 and CDR2: MDHEN, SYDVKM. The CDR3 runs to 14 residues. The V gene lost 6 bases and the J gene lost 3 bases, with 11 bases spanning the gap. The CDR3 loop is CASRSGAYTGELFF. The CDR3 bases are TGTGCCAGCAGATCCGGGGCCTACACCGGGGAGCTGTTTTTT.

Ten or more counts support this clonotype. The gene calls are TRBV7-6 and TRBJ2-7, with 9 nucleotides matching TRBD1. The germline V gene has CDR1 SGHVS and CDR2 FNYEAQ. This CDR3 has 14 amino acids. Trimming at V came to 5 bases and at J to 4 bases, leaving 6 bases not matched to a gene. CDR3 DNA sequence: TGTGCCAGCAGCCCGGACAGGGGACCATACGAGCAGTACTTC. It is translated as CASSPDRGPYEQYF.

This clonotype was seen repeatedly, ten times or more. The rearrangement joins TRBV20-1 to TRBJ2-2; D is unclear. CDR3 length: 11 amino acids. Trimming stripped 4 bases from V and 2 bases from J, with 2 bases between. Germline-derived CDR1 and CDR2 are DFQATT and SNEGSKA (reference sequence). Here the CDR3 DNA reads TGCAGTGCTATTAACACCGGGGAGCTGTTTTTT. Encoded protein: CSAINTGELFF.

This clonotype was found many times. This chain links TRBV6-5 with TRBJ1-5; 7 bases map to TRBD1. J was trimmed by 3 bases and V by 6 bases; bases with no gene match: 8. CDR3 length equals 15 residues. Germline values: CDR1 MNHEY, CDR2 SVGAGI. CDR3 amino acids: CASSPGQLLNQPQHF. In DNA, the CDR3 is TGTGCCAGCAGCCCGGGACAGCTTCTCAATCAGCCCCAGCATTTT.

This clonotype was counted many times. J is TRBJ2-7 and V is TRBV5-1; D may correspond to TRBD1 or TRBD2 (5 bases each). Germline V gives CDR1 SGHRS, CDR2 YFSETQ. CDR3 length: 14 residues. The germline V and J ends were trimmed by 0 bases and 5 bases, with 12 bases remaining between them. The CDR3 spells CASSLAPGRNEQYF. The CDR3 DNA follows: TGCGCCAGCAGCTTGGCCCCGGGACGGAACGAGCAGTACTTC. Full variable domain (outside the CDR3, taken from reference TRBV5-1 and TRBJ2-7): KAGVTQTPRYLIKTRGQQVTLSCSPISGHRSVSWYQQTPGQGLQFLFEYFSETQRNKGNFPGRFSGRQFSNSRSEMNVSTLELGDSALYLCASSLAPGRNEQYFGPGTRLTVT.

This clonotype was found many times. The chain recombines TRBV7-9 with TRBJ1-1; D call uncertain. Between the trimmed V and J ends, which lost 4 bases and 0 bases, there was a span of 21 bases. This CDR3 is 18 amino acids long. Germline lookup yields CDR1 SEHNR and CDR2 FQNEAQ (reference sequence). The CDR3 DNA reads TGTGCCAGCAGCTCAACCCGGTACGGTCTTCCAGTGAACACTGAAGCTTTCTTT. It codes for CASSSTRYGLPVNTEAFF.

This clonotype has ten or more counts. This chain connects TRBV5-5 to TRBJ1-5; D possibly corresponds to TRBD1 (6 bases). The CDR3 spans 15 residues. V was trimmed by 0 bases and J by 1 base, leaving 8 bases between them. Per germline, CDR1 SGHKS and CDR2 YYEKEE (reference sequence). In DNA, the CDR3 is TGTGCCAGCAGCTTGGGGACAGTGAGCAATCAGCCCCAGCATTTT. Translated: CASSLGTVSNQPQHF.

This clonotype was observed at least ten times. The chain employs TRBV7-9 and TRBJ1-1; TRBD1 aligns across 7 bases. The junction had 7 bases not matched to a gene; V was cut back by 5 bases and J by 1 base. CDR3 length: 15 amino acids. Germline CDR1 and CDR2: SEHNR and FQNEAQ (reference sequence). The CDR3 DNA reads TGTGCCAGCAGCGGCAGACAGGGAACGAACACTGAAGCTTTCTTT. Residues: CASSGRQGTNTEAFF.

The sample holds many counts of this clonotype. J is TRBJ1-5 and V is TRBV27, with D perhaps matching TRBD1 (5 bases). CDR1 and CDR2 (germline): MNHEY, SMNVEV (reference sequence). This CDR3 has 14 residues. The V and J ends lost 5 bases and 5 bases respectively, with 13 bases between them. CDR3 in amino acids: CASSQGGSYQPQHF. The CDR3 DNA sequence: TGTGCCAGCAGTCAGGGCGGTTCCTATCAGCCCCAGCATTTT.